The 21 T cell receptor beta chains listed next were all sequenced from one sample in a study of blood T cell repertoires in COVID-19. Assay used: immunoSEQ multiplex PCR; TCRdb lists only in-frame clones, some missing. The sample contains more than 90,000 clones, 85% to 95% of which appear only once. Sequencing was carried out using peripheral blood. These receptor sequences come from a man between 45 and 60 years old with active COVID-19.

This clone has only one observation. The gene calls are TRBV13 and TRBJ1-1; TRBD1 matches 8 bases. The CDR3 runs 15 residues. In germline, CDR1 is PRHDT, CDR2 FYEKMQ (reference sequence). The junction had 9 bases not matched to a gene; V was cut back by 4 bases and J by 5 bases. DNA of the CDR3: TGTGCCAGCAGCTCGTCCGGACAGGGAGAAACTGAAGCTTTCTTT. Translation: CASSSSGQGETEAFF.

This chain joins TRBV7-3 and TRBJ2-1; 8 nucleotides match TRBD2. The V gene end was trimmed by 5 bases and the J gene end by 5 bases; junction bases not matched to a gene: 8. The CDR3 has 15 residues. Germline V gene lookup returns CDR1 SGHTA and CDR2 FQGTGA. CDR3 bases: TGTGCCAGCAGCCCCCACACTAGCGGTAACAATGAGCAGTTCTTC. It translates to CASSPHTSGNNEQFF.

This clone is a singleton in its sample. This chain joins TRBV7-9 and TRBJ2-5; D may be TRBD1 (5 bases). The V end was cut by 1 base, the J end by 5 bases, with 14 bases between. The CDR3 extends over 15 amino acids. Germline CDR1 SEHNR, CDR2 FQNEAQ (reference sequence). CDR3 sequence reads: CASSLVQVEGETQYF. DNA of the CDR3: TGTGCCAGCAGCTTAGTACAGGTGGAAGGGGAGACCCAGTACTTC.

The chain combines TRBV11-2 with TRBJ1-4; 9 positions match TRBD1. The junction had 5 bases not matched to a gene; V was cut back by 4 bases and J by 5 bases. The CDR3 loop spans 15 amino acids. The germline gives CDR1 SGHAT, CDR2 FQNNGV. The CDR3 DNA reads as TGTGCCAGCAGCTCCCAGGGACAGGGAAATGAAAAACTGTTTTTT. Its translation: CASSSQGQGNEKLFF.

This chain joins TRBV25-1 and TRBJ1-4; the match to TRBD1 covers 9 bases. CDR1 is MGHDK, CDR2 SYGVNS, per germline. CDR3 length: 15 amino acids. V trimming: 4 bases; J trimming: 7 bases; junction bases outside the gene matches: 7. Written as DNA, the CDR3 is TGTGCCAGCAGTGCCCGAACAGGGGGCGGTGAAAAACTGTTTTTT. Amino acids: CASSARTGGGEKLFF.

J is TRBJ1-2 and V is TRBV5-4; 10 bases map to TRBD1. The CDR3 extends over 14 amino acids. Per germline, CDR1 SGHNT and CDR2 YYREEE (reference sequence). V shed 3 bases and J 5 bases; nucleotides not matched to a gene: 4. DNA for the CDR3: TGTGCCAGCAGCTCAGGACAGGGGGGATATGGCTACACCTTC. Protein: CASSSGQGGYGYTF.

Only one count was recorded for this clone. The chain is built from TRBV24-1 and TRBJ2-2; D perhaps matches TRBD2 (5 bases). CDR3 size: 15 residues. CDR1 and CDR2 from the germline V gene are KGHDR and SFDVKD. V was trimmed by 3 bases and J by 6 bases, leaving 13 bases between them. The CDR3 nucleotides are TGTGCCACCAGTGATCCCGGCCGGGGATCCGGGGAGCTGTTTTTT. It specifies CATSDPGRGSGELFF.

The V gene is TRBV3-1 (or the pseudogene TRBV3-2), the J gene TRBJ1-2; D gene ambiguous. Germline V lookup: CDR1 LGHDT, CDR2 YNNKEL (reference sequence). This CDR3 has 14 residues. With 1 base removed from V and 8 bases from J, the gap between germline ends came to 14 bases. CDR3 region: CASSQVNSGGGYTF. The CDR3 coding sequence is TGTGCCAGCAGCCAAGTAAACTCGGGAGGCGGCTACACCTTC.

The genes are TRBV6-5 and TRBJ2-1; 10 positions match TRBD2. With V trimmed by 5 bases and J by 5 bases, 6 bases remained unmatched. The CDR3 runs to 15 residues. Germline V gene sequence: CDR1 MNHEY, CDR2 SVGAGI. In DNA form, the CDR3 reads TGTGCCAGCAGTAGGACTAGCGGCCCAAACAATGAGCAGTTCTTC. The encoded protein is CASSRTSGPNNEQFF.

The V and J genes are TRBV10-2 and TRBJ2-2; 9 bases map to TRBD2. The CDR3 extends over 16 amino acids. V lost 4 bases, J lost 5 bases, and 8 bases stayed unmatched. Germline CDR1 is WSHSY and CDR2 is SAAADI. The CDR3 DNA sequence: TGCGCCAGCAGTGTGCAGCCTAGCGGGACAACCGGGGAGCTGTTTTTT. Translation: CASSVQPSGTTGELFF.

The chain joins TRBV28 to TRBJ1-1; D not certain. The CDR3 is 11 amino acids. V lost 5 bases and J 7 bases, leaving 8 bases between the germline ends. CDR1 is MDHEN, CDR2 SYDVKM, per germline. The CDR3 is CASSPRGEAFF. The CDR3, as DNA: TGTGCCAGCAGTCCCCGGGGTGAAGCTTTCTTT.

Written as DNA, the CDR3 is TGTGCCAGCAGTTACGGGCAAACTAGCTCCTACAATGAGCAGTTCTTC. This translates into CASSYGQTSSYNEQFF. This sequence joins TRBV6-2 or TRBV6-3 and TRBJ2-1; maybe TRBD2 (5 bases). Trimming took 2 bases from V and 0 from J, leaving 11 bases between them. The CDR3 runs to 16 residues. CDR1 is MNHEY, CDR2 SVGEGT, per germline.

This clone was seen just once. This CDR3 is CASSSPSEGGDEQYF. CDR3 nucleotides: TGTGCCAGCAGTAGCCCCTCAGAGGGTGGGGACGAGCAGTACTTC. This chain uses TRBV6-5 with TRBJ2-7, with D maybe TRBD2 (5 bases). Deletions cut 5 bases from V and 5 bases from J, with 19 bases between. Germline loops: CDR1 MNHEY, CDR2 SVGAGI. The CDR3 has 15 amino acids.

This rearrangement joins TRBV5-1 to TRBJ2-5, with TRBD2 as a possible D gene (6 bases). Germline V lookup: CDR1 SGHRS, CDR2 YFSETQ. The length of the CDR3 is 14 residues. The ends were cut back, 4 bases at V and 5 bases at J, with 15 bases in the middle. This CDR3 is CASSRDFGWETQYF. The CDR3 DNA sequence: TGCGCCAGCAGCCGGGACTTTGGATGGGAGACCCAGTACTTC.

The chain uses TRBV6-4 and TRBJ2-1; possible D gene TRBD2, 5 bases. This CDR3 is built from 15 residues. V gave up 4 bases and J gave up 8 bases, with 18 bases separating them. The germline CDR1 and CDR2 sequences are MRHNA and SNTAGT. CDR3: CASSVEVGGQDEQFF. The CDR3, as DNA: TGTGCCAGCAGTGTAGAAGTCGGAGGCCAGGATGAGCAGTTCTTC.

V and J are TRBV5-1 and TRBJ2-2; 8 nucleotides match TRBD1. The CDR3 has 15 residues. Germline values: CDR1 SGHRS, CDR2 YFSETQ. J was trimmed by 0 bases and V by 3 bases; bases with no gene match: 1. CDR3 nucleotide sequence: TGCGCCAGCAGCTGGGACAGGCCGAACACCGGGGAGCTGTTTTTT. It yields the protein CASSWDRPNTGELFF.

This chain connects TRBV6-1 to TRBJ2-7, with TRBD1 identical over 7 bases. V lost 7 bases and J lost 2; bases outside the gene matches: 8. Germline V gives CDR1 MNHNS, CDR2 SASEGT. The CDR3 has 14 residues. CDR3 residues: CASNPTGNPYEQYF. The CDR3 DNA reads as TGTGCCAGCAACCCGACAGGGAATCCCTACGAGCAGTACTTC.

The chain is built from TRBV18 and TRBJ2-1; 9 bases are a match to TRBD2. This CDR3 is built from 16 residues. Losses at the gene ends were 2 bases for V and 7 bases for J; bases not matched to a gene: 9. CDR1 and CDR2 (germline): KGHSH, LQKENI. As DNA, the CDR3 is TGTGCCAGCTCACCAGTCGTTAGCGGGAGCGGAAATGAGCAGTTCTTC. Its translation: CASSPVVSGSGNEQFF.

The chain combines TRBV28 with TRBJ2-2, with a possible D match to TRBD1 (6 bases). CDR3 length: 16 amino acids. Looked up from germline, CDR1 is MDHEN and CDR2 is SYDVKM. The V end was cut by 5 bases, the J end by 4 bases, with 17 bases between. The CDR3 sequence: CASSRSYRVGTGELFF. CDR3 DNA sequence: TGTGCCAGCAGTCGGTCCTACAGGGTAGGCACCGGGGAGCTGTTTTTT.

A few counts support this clone. V and J are TRBV6-1 and TRBJ1-3, with D perhaps TRBD1 (5 bases). This CDR3 is 14 amino acids long. Trimming shortened V by 2 bases and J by 2 bases, and 7 bases separated the two germline ends. Germline-derived CDR1 and CDR2 are MNHNS and SASEGT. CDR3 region: CASSESGAGNTIYF. The CDR3, as DNA: TGTGCCAGCAGTGAATCGGGGGCTGGAAACACCATATATTTT.

This clone was recorded once. V is TRBV18 and J is TRBJ2-7; tentatively, D is TRBD1 (5 bases). This CDR3 region has 12 residues. The germline V gene encodes CDR1 KGHSH and CDR2 LQKENI. The V end lost 2 bases, the J end lost 7 bases, and 9 bases lay between the germline ends. CDR3 nucleotide sequence: TGTGCCAGCTCACCAAGGGGTGAAGAGCAGTACTTC. Its translation is CASSPRGEEQYF.